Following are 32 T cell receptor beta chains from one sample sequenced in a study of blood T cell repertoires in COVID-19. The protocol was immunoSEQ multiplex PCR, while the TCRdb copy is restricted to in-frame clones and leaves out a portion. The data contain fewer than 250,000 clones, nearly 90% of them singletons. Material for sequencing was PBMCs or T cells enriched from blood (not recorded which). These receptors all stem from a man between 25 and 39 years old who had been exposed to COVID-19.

For the CDR3, the DNA is TGCAGCGTTGAACATACTAAGAGTGGCACTGAAGCTTTCTTT. Residues: CSVEHTKSGTEAFF. V is TRBV29-1 and J is TRBJ1-1; no firm D call. The CDR3 runs 14 residues. The V and J ends lost 2 bases and 4 bases respectively, with 14 bases between them. The germline V gene has CDR1 SQVTM and CDR2 ANQGSEA.

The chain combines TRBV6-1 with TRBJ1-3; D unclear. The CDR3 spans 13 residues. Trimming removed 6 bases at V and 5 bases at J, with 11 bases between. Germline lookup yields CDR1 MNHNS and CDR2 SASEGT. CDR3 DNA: TGTGCCAGCAGCCGACCAGACAGAAACACCATATATTTT. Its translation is CASSRPDRNTIYF.

The CDR3, as DNA: TGTGCCAGTTCTCGAGACCCTCCGCGGGGTGAGCAGTTCTTC. It codes for CASSRDPPRGEQFF. The chain joins TRBV7-3 to TRBJ2-1, with a weak D call TRBD2 (6 bases). Deletions cut 9 bases from V and 9 bases from J, with 21 bases between. The length of the CDR3 is 14 residues. Germline V gene lookup returns CDR1 SGHTA and CDR2 FQGTGA. The complete variable domain, with remaining parts taken from reference TRBV7-3 and TRBJ2-1, reads GAGVSQTPSNKVTEKGKYVELRCDPISGHTALYWYRQSLGQGPEFLIYFQGTGAADDSGLPNDRFFAVRPEGSVSTLKIQRTERGDSAVYLCASSRDPPRGEQFFGPGTRLTVL.

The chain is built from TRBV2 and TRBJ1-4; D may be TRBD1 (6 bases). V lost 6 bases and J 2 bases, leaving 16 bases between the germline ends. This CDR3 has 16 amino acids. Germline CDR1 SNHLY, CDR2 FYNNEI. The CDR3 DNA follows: TGTGCCAGCAGCCCAATTAGGGGGGGGACTAATGAAAAACTGTTTTTT. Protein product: CASSPIRGGTNEKLFF.

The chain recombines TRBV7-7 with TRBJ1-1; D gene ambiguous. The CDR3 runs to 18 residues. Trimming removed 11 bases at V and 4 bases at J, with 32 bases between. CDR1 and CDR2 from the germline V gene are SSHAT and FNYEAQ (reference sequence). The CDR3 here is CAGLPAFTGRIASTEAFF. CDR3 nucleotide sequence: TGTGCCGGCCTGCCAGCGTTCACTGGTCGTATTGCTAGCACTGAAGCTTTCTTT.

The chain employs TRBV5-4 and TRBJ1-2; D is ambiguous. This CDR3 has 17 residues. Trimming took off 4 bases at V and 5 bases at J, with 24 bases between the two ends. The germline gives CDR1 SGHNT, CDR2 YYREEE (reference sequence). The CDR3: CASSLRLGLRLVYGYTF. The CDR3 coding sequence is TGTGCCAGCAGCCTGCGGCTAGGCCTACGACTCGTATATGGCTACACCTTC.

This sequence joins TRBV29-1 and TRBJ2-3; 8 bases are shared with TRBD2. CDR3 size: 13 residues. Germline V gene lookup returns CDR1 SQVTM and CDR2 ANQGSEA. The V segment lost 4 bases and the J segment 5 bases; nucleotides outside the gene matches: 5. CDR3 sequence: CSVVGGGGDTQYF. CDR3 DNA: TGCAGCGTTGTCGGGGGGGGTGGAGATACGCAGTATTTT.

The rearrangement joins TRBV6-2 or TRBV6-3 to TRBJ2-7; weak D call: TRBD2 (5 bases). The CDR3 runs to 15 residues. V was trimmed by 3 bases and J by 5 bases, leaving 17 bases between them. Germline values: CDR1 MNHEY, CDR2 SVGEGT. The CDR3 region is CASSYGGLNFDEQYF. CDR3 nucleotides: TGTGCCAGCAGTTATGGCGGACTCAACTTTGACGAGCAGTACTTC.

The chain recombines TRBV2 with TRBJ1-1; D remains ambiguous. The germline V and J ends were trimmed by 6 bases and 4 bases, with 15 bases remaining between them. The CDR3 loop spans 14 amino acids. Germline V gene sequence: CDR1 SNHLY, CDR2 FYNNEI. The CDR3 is CASRVLGEGTEAFF. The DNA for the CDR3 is TGTGCCAGCAGAGTTTTGGGCGAGGGCACTGAAGCTTTCTTT.

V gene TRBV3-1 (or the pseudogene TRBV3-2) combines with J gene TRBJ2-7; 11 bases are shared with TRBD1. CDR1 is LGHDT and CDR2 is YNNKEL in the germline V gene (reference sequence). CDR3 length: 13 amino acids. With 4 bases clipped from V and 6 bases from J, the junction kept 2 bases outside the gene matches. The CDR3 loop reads CASSRDRGSEQYF. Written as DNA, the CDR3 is TGTGCCAGCAGCCGGGACAGGGGGAGCGAGCAGTACTTC.

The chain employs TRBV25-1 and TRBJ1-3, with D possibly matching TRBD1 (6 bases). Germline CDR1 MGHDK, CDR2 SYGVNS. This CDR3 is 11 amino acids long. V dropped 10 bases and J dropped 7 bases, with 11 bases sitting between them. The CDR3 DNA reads TGTGCCACCTATGGGGGCAACACCATATATTTT. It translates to CATYGGNTIYF.

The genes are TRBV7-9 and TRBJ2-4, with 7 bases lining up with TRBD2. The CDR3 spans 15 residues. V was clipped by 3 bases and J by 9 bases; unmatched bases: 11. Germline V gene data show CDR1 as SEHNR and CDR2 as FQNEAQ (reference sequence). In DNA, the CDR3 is TGTGCCAGCAGCTTCGGAGCAGAGCGGGGTAGCATTCAGTACTTC. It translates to CASSFGAERGSIQYF. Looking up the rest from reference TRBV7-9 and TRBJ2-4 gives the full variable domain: DTGVSQNPRHKITKRGQNVTFRCDPISEHNRLYWYRQTLGQGPEFLTYFQNEAQLEKSRLLSDRFSAERPKGSFSTLEIQRTEQGDSAMYLCASSFGAERGSIQYFGAGTRLSVL.

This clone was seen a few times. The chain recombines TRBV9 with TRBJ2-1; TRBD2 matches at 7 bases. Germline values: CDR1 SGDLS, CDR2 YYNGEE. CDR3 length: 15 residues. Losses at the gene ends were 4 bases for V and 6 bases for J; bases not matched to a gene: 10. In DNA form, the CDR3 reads TGTGCCAGCAGCCCCCAGGGAGGGTATGGCAATGAGCAGTTCTTC. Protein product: CASSPQGGYGNEQFF.

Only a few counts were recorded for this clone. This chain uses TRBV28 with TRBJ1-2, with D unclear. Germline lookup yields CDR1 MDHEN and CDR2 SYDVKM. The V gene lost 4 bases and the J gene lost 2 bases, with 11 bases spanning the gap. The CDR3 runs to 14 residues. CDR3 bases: TGTGCCAGCAGTTCCATACCAGGAAACTATGGCTACACCTTC. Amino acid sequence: CASSSIPGNYGYTF.

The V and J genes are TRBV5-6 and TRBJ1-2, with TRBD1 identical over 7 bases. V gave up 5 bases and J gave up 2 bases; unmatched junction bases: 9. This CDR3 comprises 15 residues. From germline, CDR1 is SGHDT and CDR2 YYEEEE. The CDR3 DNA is TGTGCCAGCAGTGAGAAGGGGGCGGTGAACTATGGCTACACCTTC. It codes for CASSEKGAVNYGYTF.

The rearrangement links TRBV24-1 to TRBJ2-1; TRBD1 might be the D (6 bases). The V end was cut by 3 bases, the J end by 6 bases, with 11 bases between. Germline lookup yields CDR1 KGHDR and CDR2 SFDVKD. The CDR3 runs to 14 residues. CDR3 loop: CATSDTTGLNEQFF. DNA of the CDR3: TGTGCCACCAGTGATACGACAGGCCTCAATGAGCAGTTCTTC.

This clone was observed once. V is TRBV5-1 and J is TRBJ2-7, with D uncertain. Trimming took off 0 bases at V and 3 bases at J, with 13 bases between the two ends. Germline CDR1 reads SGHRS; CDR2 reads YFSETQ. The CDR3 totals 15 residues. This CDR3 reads CASSLDGKPYYEQYF. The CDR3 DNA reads TGCGCCAGCAGCTTGGACGGTAAACCGTACTACGAGCAGTACTTC.

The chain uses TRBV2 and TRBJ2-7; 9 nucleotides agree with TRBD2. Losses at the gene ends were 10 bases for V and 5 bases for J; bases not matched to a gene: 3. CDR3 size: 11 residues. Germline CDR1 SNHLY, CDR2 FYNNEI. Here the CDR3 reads CAILAGNEQYF. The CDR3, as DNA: TGTGCCATCCTAGCGGGAAACGAGCAGTACTTC.

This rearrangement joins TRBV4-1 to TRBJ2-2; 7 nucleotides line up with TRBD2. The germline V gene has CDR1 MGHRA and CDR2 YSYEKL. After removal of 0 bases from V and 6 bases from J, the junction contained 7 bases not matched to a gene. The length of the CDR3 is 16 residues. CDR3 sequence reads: CASSQEAGNLAGELFF. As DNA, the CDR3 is TGCGCCAGCAGCCAAGAAGCGGGAAACCTGGCCGGGGAGCTGTTTTTT.

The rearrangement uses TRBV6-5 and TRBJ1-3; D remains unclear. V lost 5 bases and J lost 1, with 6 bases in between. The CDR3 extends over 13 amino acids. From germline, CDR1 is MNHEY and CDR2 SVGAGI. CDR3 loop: CASSPVSGNTIYF. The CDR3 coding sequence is TGTGCCAGCAGTCCCGTGTCTGGAAACACCATATATTTT.

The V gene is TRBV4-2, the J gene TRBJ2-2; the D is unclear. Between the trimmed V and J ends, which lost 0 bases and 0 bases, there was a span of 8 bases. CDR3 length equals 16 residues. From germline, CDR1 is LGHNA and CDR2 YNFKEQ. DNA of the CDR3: TGTGCCAGCAGCCAAGAAGCGATATCGAACACCGGGGAGCTGTTTTTT. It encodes CASSQEAISNTGELFF.

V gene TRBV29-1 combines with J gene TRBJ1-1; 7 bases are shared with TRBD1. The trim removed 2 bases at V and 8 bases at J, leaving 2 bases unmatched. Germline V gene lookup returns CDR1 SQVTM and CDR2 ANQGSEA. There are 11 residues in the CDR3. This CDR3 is CSVESDREAFF. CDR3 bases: TGCAGCGTTGAATCGGACAGGGAAGCTTTCTTT.

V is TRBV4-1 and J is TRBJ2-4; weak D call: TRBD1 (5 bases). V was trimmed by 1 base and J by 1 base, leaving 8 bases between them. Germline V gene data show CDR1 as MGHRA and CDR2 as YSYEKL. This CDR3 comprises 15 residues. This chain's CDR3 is CASSQGRAAKNIQYF. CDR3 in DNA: TGCGCCAGCAGCCAAGGCAGGGCGGCCAAAAACATTCAGTACTTC.

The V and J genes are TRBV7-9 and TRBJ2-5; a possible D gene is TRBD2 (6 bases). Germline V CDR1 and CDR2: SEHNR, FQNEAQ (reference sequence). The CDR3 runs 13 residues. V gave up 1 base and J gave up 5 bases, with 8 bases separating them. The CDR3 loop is CASSLGGGETQYF. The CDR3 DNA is TGTGCCAGCAGCTTAGGTGGAGGGGAGACCCAGTACTTC.

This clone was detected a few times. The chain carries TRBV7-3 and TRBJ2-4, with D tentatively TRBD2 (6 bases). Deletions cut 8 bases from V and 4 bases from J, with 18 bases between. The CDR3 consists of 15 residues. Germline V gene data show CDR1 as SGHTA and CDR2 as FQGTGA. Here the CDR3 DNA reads TGTGCCAGCGGGCCCGGGGGACTTATGAAAAACATTCAGTACTTC. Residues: CASGPGGLMKNIQYF.

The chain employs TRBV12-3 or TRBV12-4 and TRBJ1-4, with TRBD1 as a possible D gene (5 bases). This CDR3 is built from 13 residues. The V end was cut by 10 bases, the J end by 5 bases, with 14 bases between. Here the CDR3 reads CATGRQENEKLFF. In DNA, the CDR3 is TGTGCCACAGGGAGGCAGGAAAATGAAAAACTGTTTTTT.

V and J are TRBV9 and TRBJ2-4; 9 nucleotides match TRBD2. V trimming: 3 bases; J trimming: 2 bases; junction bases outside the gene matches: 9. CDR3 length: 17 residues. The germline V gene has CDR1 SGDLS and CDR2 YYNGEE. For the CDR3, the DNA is TGTGCCAGCAGCGCTAGTAGCGGGGGCGGAACCAAAAACATTCAGTACTTC. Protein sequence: CASSASSGGGTKNIQYF.

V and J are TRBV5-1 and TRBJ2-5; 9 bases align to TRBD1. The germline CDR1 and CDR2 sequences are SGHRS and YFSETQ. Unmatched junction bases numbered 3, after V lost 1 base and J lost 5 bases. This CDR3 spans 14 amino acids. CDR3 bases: TGCGCCAGCAGCTTGAACAGGGGGCGGGAGACCCAGTACTTC. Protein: CASSLNRGRETQYF.

CDR3 nucleotide sequence: TGCAGCGCCCGTAGACTAGCGGGGACTAGCACAGATACGCAGTATTTT. Protein product: CSARRLAGTSTDTQYF. The V and J genes are TRBV29-1 and TRBJ2-3, with 11 bases that match TRBD2. Germline lookup yields CDR1 SQVTM and CDR2 ANQGSEA. The CDR3 is 16 residues long. The junction had 9 bases not matched to a gene; V was cut back by 7 bases and J by 0 bases.

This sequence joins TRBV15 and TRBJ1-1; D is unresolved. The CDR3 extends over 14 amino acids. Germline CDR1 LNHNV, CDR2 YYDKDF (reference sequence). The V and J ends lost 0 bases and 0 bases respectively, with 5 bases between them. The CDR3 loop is CATSRDILNTEAFF. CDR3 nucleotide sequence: TGTGCCACCAGCAGAGATATCCTGAACACTGAAGCTTTCTTT.

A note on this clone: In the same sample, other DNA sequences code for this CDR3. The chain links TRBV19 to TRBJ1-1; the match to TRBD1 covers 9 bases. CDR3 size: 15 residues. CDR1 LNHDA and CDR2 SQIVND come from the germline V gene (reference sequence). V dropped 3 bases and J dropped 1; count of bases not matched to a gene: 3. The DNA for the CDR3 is TGTGCCAGTAGTATCAGGGGACAGGGGAACACTGAAGCTTTCTTT. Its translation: CASSIRGQGNTEAFF.

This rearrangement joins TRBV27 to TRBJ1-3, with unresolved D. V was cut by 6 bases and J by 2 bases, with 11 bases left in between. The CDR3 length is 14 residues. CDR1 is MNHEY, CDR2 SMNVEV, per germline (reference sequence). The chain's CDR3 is CASRAASAGNTIYF. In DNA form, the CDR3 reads TGTGCCAGCAGAGCGGCGTCGGCTGGAAACACCATATATTTT.